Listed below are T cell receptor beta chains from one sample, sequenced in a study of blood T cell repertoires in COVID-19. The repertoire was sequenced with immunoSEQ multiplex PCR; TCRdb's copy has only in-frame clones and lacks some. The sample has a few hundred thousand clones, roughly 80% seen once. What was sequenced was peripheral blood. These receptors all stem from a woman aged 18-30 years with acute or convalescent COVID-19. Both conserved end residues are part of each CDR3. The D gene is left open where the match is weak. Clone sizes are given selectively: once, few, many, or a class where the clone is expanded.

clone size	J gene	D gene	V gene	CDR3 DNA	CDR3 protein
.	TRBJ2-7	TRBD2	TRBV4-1	TGCGCCAGCAGCGAAGGACTAGAACCAATCTACGAGCAGTACTTC	CASSEGLEPIYEQYF
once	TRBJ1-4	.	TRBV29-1	TGCAGCGTTGTAGATGAAAAACTGTTTTTT	CSVVDEKLFF
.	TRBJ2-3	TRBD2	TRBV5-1	TGCGCCAGCAGCTTGGCTAGCGGGAACACAGATACGCAGTATTTT	CASSLASGNTDTQYF
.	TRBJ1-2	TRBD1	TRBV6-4	TGTGCCAGTAAAGGGACAGGGAGCCAGGGAGTGGGCTACACCTTC	CASKGTGSQGVGYTF
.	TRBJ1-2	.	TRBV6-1	TGTGCCAGCAGTGAATGGGGGCCGACTAACTATGGCTACACCTTC	CASSEWGPTNYGYTF
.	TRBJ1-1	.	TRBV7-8	TGTGCCAGCAGCTTAGATAGAAACACTGAAGCTTTCTTT	CASSLDRNTEAFF
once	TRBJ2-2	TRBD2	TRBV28	TGTGCCAGCAAGACTAGCGGGGCGAACACCGGGGAGCTGTTTTTT	CASKTSGANTGELFF
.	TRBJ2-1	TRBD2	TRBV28	TGTGCCAGCAGTTCCCCGGGACTAGCCTACAATGAGCAGTTCTTC	CASSSPGLAYNEQFF
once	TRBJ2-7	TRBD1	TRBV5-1	TGCGCCAGCAGCTTGGCCCAGGGGGATCGCTACGAGCAGTACTTC	CASSLAQGDRYEQYF
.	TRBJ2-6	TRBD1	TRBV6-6	TGTGCCAGCAGTCCGCGGACAGGGAAATATTCTGGGGCCAACGTCCTGACTTTC	CASSPRTGKYSGANVLTF
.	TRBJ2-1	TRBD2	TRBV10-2	TGCGCCAGCAGAGGACTAGCGGAAACCTACAATGAGCAGTTCTTC	CASRGLAETYNEQFF
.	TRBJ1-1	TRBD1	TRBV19	TGTGCCAGTAGTATAGCCCCCGGGACAGGGAGGGCTGAAGCTTTCTTT	CASSIAPGTGRAEAFF
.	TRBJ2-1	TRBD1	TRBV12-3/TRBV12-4	TGTGCCAGCAGCCGGACAGGGCAGGAGCAGTTCTTC	CASSRTGQEQFF
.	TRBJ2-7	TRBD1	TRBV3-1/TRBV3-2	TGTGCCAGCAGCCCTCGAAGGGGGCTCGGCGAGCAGTACTTC	CASSPRRGLGEQYF
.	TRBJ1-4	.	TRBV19	TGTGCCAGTAGTATGACAGGTCATAATGAAAAACTGTTTTTT	CASSMTGHNEKLFF
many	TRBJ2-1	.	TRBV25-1	TGTGCCAGCAGCGGGGGGCAGGGCTCCTACAATGAGCAGTTCTTC	CASSGGQGSYNEQFF
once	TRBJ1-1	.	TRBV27	TGTGCCAGCAATCCCACAGGGATAAGAGGCGTAGCTTTCTTT	CASNPTGIRGVAFF
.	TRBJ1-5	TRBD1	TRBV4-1	TGCGCCAGCAGCCAGGAGACAGGGGTCCAGCCCCAGCATTTT	CASSQETGVQPQHF
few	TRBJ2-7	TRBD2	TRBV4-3	TGCGCCAGCAGCCGCCTGAGATCCGGGACTAGCGGGAGGTACGAGCAGTACTTC	CASSRLRSGTSGRYEQYF
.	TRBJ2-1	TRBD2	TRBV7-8	TGTGCCAGCAGGTCGGGACTAGCGGGAAACTACAATGAGCAGTTCTTC	CASRSGLAGNYNEQFF
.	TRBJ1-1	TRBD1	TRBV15	TGTGCCACCAGCACACACAGGGGTTACACTGAAGCTTTCTTT	CATSTHRGYTEAFF
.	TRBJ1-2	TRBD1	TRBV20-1	TGCAGTGCGAGGACAGGGGATGGCTACACCTTC	CSARTGDGYTF
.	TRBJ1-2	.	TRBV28	TGTGCCAGCAGTTTAGGAGCCCGACATGGCTACACCTTC	CASSLGARHGYTF
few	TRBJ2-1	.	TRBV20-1	TGCAGTGCTAGTAAACAGGAGCAGTTCTTC	CSASKQEQFF
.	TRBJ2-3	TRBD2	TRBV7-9	TGTGCCAGCAGCTGGGGACTAGCGGACGCAGATACGCAGTATTTT	CASSWGLADADTQYF
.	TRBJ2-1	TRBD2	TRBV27	TGTGCCAGCAGTAGAGCGGGAGGGGATGAGCAGTTCTTC	CASSRAGGDEQFF